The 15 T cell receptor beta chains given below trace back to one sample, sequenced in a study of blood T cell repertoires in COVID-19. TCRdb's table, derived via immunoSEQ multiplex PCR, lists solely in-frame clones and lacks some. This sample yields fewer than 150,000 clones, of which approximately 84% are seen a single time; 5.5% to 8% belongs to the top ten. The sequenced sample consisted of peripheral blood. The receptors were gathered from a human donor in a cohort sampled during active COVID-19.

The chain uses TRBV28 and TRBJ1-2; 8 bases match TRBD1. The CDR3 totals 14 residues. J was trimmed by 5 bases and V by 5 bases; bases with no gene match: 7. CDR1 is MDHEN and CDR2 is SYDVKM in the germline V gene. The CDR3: CASSIPRGQYGYTF. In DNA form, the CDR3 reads TGTGCCAGCAGTATCCCCAGGGGGCAATATGGCTACACCTTC.

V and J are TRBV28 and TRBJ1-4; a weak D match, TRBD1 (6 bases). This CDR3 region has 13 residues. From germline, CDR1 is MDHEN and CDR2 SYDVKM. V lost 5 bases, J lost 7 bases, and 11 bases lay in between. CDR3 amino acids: CASSIPTGEKLFF. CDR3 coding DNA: TGTGCCAGCAGTATCCCGACAGGTGAAAAACTGTTTTTT. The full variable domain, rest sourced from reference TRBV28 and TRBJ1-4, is DVKVTQSSRYLVKRTGEKVFLECVQDMDHENMFWYRQDPGLGLRLIYFSYDVKMKEKGDIPEGYSVSREKKERFSLILESASTNQTSMYLCASSIPTGEKLFFGSGTQLSVL.

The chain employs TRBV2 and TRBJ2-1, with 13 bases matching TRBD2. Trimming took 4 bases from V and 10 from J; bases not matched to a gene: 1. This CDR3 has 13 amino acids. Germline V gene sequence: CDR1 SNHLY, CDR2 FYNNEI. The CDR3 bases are TGTGCCAGCAGTGCGGGACTAGCGGGGGAGCAGTTCTTC. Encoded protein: CASSAGLAGEQFF. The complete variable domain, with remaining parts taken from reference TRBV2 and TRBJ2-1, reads EPEVTQTPSHQVTQMGQEVILRCVPISNHLYFYWYRQILGQKVEFLVSFYNNEISEKSEIFDDQFSVERPDGSNFTLKIRSTKLEDSAMYFCASSAGLAGEQFFGPGTRLTVL.

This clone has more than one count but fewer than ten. The CDR3 DNA reads TGTGCCAGCAGCTCCTACCGTGGAGGGGGCCTTAATTCACCCCTCCACTTT. This gives the protein CASSSYRGGGLNSPLHF. V usage is TRBV7-2 and J usage is TRBJ1-6; 7 nucleotides match TRBD1. Trimming cost V 4 bases and J 6 bases; bases outside gene matches: 12. The CDR3 totals 17 residues. Germline CDR1 SGHTA, CDR2 FQGNSA.

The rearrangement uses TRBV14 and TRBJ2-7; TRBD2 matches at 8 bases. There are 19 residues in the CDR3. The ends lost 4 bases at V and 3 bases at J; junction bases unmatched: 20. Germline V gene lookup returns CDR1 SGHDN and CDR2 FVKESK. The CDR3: CASSPRGGEGGLKNYEQYF. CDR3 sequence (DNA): TGTGCCAGCAGCCCCCGGGGGGGGGAAGGGGGACTGAAGAACTACGAGCAGTACTTC.

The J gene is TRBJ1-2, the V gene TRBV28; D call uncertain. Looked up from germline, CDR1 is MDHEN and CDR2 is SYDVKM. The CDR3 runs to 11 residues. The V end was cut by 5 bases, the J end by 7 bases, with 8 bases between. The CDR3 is CASSTAFGYTF. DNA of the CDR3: TGTGCCAGCAGTACTGCTTTTGGCTACACCTTC.

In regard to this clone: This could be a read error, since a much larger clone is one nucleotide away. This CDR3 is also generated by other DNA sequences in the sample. The CDR3 loop is CATSRGDRDYGYTF. CDR3 nucleotides: TGTGCCACCAGCAGAGGTGACAGGGACTATGGCTACACCTTC. The chain employs TRBV15 and TRBJ1-2, with 7 bases lining up with TRBD1. The CDR3 totals 14 residues. The germline V gene encodes CDR1 LNHNV and CDR2 YYDKDF (reference sequence). V shed 1 base, J shed 3 bases, and the junction held 2 bases outside the gene matches.

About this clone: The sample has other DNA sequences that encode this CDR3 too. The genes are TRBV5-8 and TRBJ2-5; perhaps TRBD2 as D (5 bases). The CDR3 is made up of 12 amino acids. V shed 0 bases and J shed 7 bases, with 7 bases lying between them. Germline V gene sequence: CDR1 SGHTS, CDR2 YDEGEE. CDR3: CASSLVAGTQYF. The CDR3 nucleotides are TGTGCCAGCAGCTTGGTTGCGGGGACCCAGTACTTC.

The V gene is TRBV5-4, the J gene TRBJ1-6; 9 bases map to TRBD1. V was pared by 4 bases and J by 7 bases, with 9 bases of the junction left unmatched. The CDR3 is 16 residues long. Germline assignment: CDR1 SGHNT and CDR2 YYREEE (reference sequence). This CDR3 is CASSEIRGQGNSPLHF. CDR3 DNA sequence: TGTGCCAGCAGCGAAATTAGGGGACAGGGAAATTCACCCCTCCACTTT.

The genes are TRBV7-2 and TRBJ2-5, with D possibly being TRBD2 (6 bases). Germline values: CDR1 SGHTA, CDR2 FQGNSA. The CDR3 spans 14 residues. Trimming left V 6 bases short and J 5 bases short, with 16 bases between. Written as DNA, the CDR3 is TGTGCCAGCAGTTGGGCGGGGTACTCTGAGACCCAGTACTTC. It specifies CASSWAGYSETQYF.

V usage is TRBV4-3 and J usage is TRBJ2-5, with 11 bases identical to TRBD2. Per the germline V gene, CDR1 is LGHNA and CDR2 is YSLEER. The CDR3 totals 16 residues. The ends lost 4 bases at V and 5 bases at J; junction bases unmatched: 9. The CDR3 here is CASSPSGGRIGETQYF. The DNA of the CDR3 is TGCGCCAGCAGCCCTAGCGGGGGGCGTATTGGGGAGACCCAGTACTTC.

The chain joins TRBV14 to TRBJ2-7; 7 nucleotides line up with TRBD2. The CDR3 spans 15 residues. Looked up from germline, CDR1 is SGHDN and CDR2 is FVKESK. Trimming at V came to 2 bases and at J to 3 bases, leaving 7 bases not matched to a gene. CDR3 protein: CASSQRGGALYEQYF. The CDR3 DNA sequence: TGTGCCAGCAGCCAAAGGGGAGGGGCCCTCTACGAGCAGTACTTC.

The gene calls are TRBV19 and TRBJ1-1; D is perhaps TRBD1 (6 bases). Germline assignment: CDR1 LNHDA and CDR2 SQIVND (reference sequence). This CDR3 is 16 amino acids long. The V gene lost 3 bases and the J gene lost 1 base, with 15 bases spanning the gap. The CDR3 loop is CASSIPSQGKNTEAFF. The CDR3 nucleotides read TGTGCCAGTAGTATCCCCTCCCAGGGGAAGAACACTGAAGCTTTCTTT.

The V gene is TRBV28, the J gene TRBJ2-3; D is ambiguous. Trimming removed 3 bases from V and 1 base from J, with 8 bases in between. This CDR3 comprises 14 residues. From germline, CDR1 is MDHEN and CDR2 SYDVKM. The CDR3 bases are TGTGCCAGCAGTTTCCCGACTGGCACAGATACGCAGTATTTT. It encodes CASSFPTGTDTQYF. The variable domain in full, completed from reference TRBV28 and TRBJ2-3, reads DVKVTQSSRYLVKRTGEKVFLECVQDMDHENMFWYRQDPGLGLRLIYFSYDVKMKEKGDIPEGYSVSREKKERFSLILESASTNQTSMYLCASSFPTGTDTQYFGPGTRLTVL.

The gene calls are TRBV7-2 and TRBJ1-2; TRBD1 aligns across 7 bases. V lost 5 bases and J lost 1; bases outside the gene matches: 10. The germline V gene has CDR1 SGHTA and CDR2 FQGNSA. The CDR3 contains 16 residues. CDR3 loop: CASSITGTAFNYGYTF. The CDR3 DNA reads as TGTGCCAGCAGCATCACAGGGACAGCTTTTAACTATGGCTACACCTTC.